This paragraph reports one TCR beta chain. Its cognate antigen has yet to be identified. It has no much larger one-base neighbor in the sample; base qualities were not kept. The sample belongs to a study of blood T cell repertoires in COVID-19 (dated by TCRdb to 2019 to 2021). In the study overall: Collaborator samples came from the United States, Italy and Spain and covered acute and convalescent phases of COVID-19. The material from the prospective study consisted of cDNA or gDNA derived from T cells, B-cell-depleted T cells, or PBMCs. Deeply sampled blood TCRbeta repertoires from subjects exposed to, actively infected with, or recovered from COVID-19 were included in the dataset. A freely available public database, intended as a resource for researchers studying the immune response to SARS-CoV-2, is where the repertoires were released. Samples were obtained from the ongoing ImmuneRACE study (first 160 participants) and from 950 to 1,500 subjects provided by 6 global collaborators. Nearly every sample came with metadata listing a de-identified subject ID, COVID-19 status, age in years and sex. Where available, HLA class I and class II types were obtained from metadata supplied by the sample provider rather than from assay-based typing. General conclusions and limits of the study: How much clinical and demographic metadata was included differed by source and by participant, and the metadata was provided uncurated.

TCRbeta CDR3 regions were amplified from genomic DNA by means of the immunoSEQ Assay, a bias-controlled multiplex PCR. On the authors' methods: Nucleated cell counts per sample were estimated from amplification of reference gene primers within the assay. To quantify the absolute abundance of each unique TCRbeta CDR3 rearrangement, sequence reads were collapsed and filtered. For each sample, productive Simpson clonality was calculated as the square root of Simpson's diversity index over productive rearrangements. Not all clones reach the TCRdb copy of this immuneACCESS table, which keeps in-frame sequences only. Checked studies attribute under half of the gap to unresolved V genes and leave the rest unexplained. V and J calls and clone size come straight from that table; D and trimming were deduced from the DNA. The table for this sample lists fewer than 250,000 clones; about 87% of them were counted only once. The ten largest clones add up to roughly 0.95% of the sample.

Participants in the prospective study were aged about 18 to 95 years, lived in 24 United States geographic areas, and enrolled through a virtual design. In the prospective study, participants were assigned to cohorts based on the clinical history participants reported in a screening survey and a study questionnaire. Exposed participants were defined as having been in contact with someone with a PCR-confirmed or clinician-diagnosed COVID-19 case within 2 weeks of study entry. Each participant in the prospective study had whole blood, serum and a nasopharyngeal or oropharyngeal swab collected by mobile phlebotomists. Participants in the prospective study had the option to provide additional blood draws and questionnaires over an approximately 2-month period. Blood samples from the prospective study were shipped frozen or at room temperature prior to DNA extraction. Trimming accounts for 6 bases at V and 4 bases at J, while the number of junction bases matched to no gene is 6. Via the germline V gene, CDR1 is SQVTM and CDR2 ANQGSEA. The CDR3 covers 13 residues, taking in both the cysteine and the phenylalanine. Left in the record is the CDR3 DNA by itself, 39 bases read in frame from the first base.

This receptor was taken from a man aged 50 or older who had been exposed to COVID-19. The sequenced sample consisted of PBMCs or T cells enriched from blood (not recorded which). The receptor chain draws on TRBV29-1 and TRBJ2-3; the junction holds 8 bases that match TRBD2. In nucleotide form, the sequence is TGCAGCGTCTTAAGCGGGAGCGCAGATACGCAGTATTTT. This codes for CSVLSGSADTQYF.